This T cell receptor (beta chain) was retrieved from a study of shared clonotypes between healthy human individuals. With 1 base removed from V and 2 bases from J, the gap between germline ends came to 5 bases. CDR1 and CDR2 (germline): SGHAT, FQNNGV. The CDR3 has 13 residues. Template for every sorted-subset replicate PCR totaled about 0.2 ug DNA, around 33,000 T cell genomes. Assay: immunoSEQ multiplex PCR; the TCRdb copy retains only in-frame clones and omits some. The table lists under 2,500,000 clones, approximately 94% of them singletons. The TCR was taken from a man between 18 and 35 years old in good health. This chain uses TRBV11-2 with TRBJ1-2; unclear D gene. Sequencing was performed on naive CD4+ T cells sorted from blood. Subset denoted: CD45RA+ positively selected. The CDR3 DNA follows: TGTGCCAGCAGCTTAGTAAGAAACTATGGCTACACCTTC. Amino acid sequence: CASSLVRNYGYTF.